Listed below are T cell receptor beta chains from one sample, sequenced in a study of CD4+ T cells in melanoma. Assay used: immunoSEQ multiplex PCR; TCRdb lists only in-frame clones, some missing. The top ten hold approximately 5.1% of the sample, which has 15,000 to 20,000 clones, about 84% seen once. Sequences were obtained from cells from a culture (not recorded whether cultured in vitro). The source is a human donor with melanoma. Each CDR3 is given with its conserved first and last residue. D genes are given only for firm matches. Only some rows state a clone size, as once, few, many or a class for expanded clones.

v_gene	abundance	d_gene	j_gene	CDR3nt	CDR3aa
TRBV4-1	NA	NA	TRBJ2-1	TGCGCCAGCAGCCAAGGGGGAGCGGCCAATGAGCAGTTCTTC	CASSQGGAANEQFF
TRBV5-1	NA	NA	TRBJ2-7	TGCGCCAGCAGCTTGGGGGTCGGGGGCCAGTACGAGCAGTACTTC	CASSLGVGGQYEQYF
TRBV21-1	NA	NA	TRBJ2-5	TGTGCCAGCAGCAAACGAACAGCTCAAGAGACCCAGTACTTC	CASSKRTAQETQYF
TRBV5-1	NA	TRBD1	TRBJ1-2	TGCGCCAGCAGCCTGGGGGACAGGGCGGGTGGCTACACCTTC	CASSLGDRAGGYTF
TRBV7-9	NA	NA	TRBJ2-1	TGTGCCAGCAGATCAGTTGGGGGGGGGCCTCTTGACAATGAGCAGTTCTTC	CASRSVGGGPLDNEQFF
TRBV2	NA	NA	TRBJ2-7	TGTGCCAGCGGGGCCGGGACTGACGCTTCCGAGCAGTACTTC	CASGAGTDASEQYF
TRBV7-9	NA	TRBD2	TRBJ2-1	TGTGCCAGCAGCAACGTCCCGGGACTACTCCTCTACAATGAGCAGTTCTTC	CASSNVPGLLLYNEQFF
TRBV9	NA	NA	TRBJ1-1	TGTGCCAGCAGCTTAGACACAAGAAACACTGAAGCTTTCTTT	CASSLDTRNTEAFF
TRBV7-9	NA	TRBD1	TRBJ2-7	TGTGCCAGCAGCTTAGCATTGACAGGGTATGAGCAGTACTTC	CASSLALTGYEQYF
TRBV10-1	NA	TRBD1	TRBJ2-3	TGCGCCAGCAGCACGGGACAGGGGAATACGCAGTATTTT	CASSTGQGNTQYF
TRBV21-1	NA	NA	TRBJ2-3	TGTGCCAGCAGCAAAGGAGCTGGGTTGGCAGATACGCAGTATTTT	CASSKGAGLADTQYF
TRBV2	NA	TRBD1	TRBJ1-1	TGTGCCAGCAGGGACAGGGCTGTCACTGAAGCTTTCTTT	CASRDRAVTEAFF
TRBV5-5	NA	NA	TRBJ1-2	TGTGCCAGCAGCTTTGCCGGGATCTATGGCTACACCTTC	CASSFAGIYGYTF
TRBV9	NA	TRBD1	TRBJ1-2	TGTGCCAGCAGCGCGACAGGGGAAGATGGCTACACCTTC	CASSATGEDGYTF
TRBV7-2	NA	TRBD1	TRBJ2-1	TGTGCCAGCAGCTTAAAGTCTAGGGGACAGGTTAAGGCAAATGAGCAGTTCTTC	CASSLKSRGQVKANEQFF
TRBV5-1	NA	TRBD1	TRBJ1-2	TGCGCCAGCAGCTCTGACAGGGGGCTTCGAGGCTACACCTTC	CASSSDRGLRGYTF
TRBV5-1	once	TRBD2	TRBJ2-1	TGCGCCAGCAGCGGCCCCACTTGGACTAGCGGGGGGGCTAGGCTCAATGAGCAGTTCTTC	CASSGPTWTSGGARLNEQFF
TRBV11-1	once	NA	TRBJ1-2	TGTGCCAGCAGCTTTGGTCTTGGGGGTAATGGCTACACCTTC	CASSFGLGGNGYTF
TRBV11-3	NA	NA	TRBJ2-7	TGTGCCAGCAGGATTTGGACAATCGAGCAGTACTTC	CASRIWTIEQYF
TRBV2	NA	NA	TRBJ2-7	TGTGCCGAGATGACAGGAGCCTACGAGCAGTACTTC	CAEMTGAYEQYF
TRBV7-2	NA	TRBD1	TRBJ1-2	TGTGCCAGCAGCACATCCGGACAGGGATATGGCTACACCTTC	CASSTSGQGYGYTF
TRBV10-3	NA	NA	TRBJ2-2	TGTGCCATCATGCCCGGAACGAACACCGGGGAGCTGTTTTTT	CAIMPGTNTGELFF
TRBV5-6	NA	NA	TRBJ1-3	TGTGCCAGCAGCCCAGGTGTCTCTGGAAACACCATATATTTT	CASSPGVSGNTIYF
TRBV29-1	NA	TRBD1	TRBJ1-2	TGCAGCGTTCAGGGGGCCGCTGGCTACACCTTC	CSVQGAAGYTF
TRBV6-5	NA	NA	TRBJ2-1	TGTGCCAGCAGTCCCGGGGGCCGTCAGTTCTTC	CASSPGGRQFF
TRBV15	NA	NA	TRBJ1-2	TGTGCCACCAGCAGAGAGGAACTACGGGGCTACACCTTC	CATSREELRGYTF
TRBV27	NA	TRBD1	TRBJ1-1	TGTGCCAGCAGTTTAGGACAGGGCCGAAGGAACACTGAAGCTTTCTTT	CASSLGQGRRNTEAFF
TRBV20-1	NA	NA	TRBJ2-7	TGCAGTGCCAGTATTGCCTACGAGCAGTACTTC	CSASIAYEQYF
TRBV15	NA	NA	TRBJ2-7	TGTGCCACCAGCAGAGGTTTGGGCTTAGGCTCCTACGAGCAGTACTTC	CATSRGLGLGSYEQYF
TRBV30	NA	NA	TRBJ2-4	TGTGCCTGGAGTGTAGCGGACGCAAGCCTTCAGTACTTC	CAWSVADASLQYF
TRBV19	NA	NA	TRBJ1-5	TGTGCCAGTAGTATAGGTGGGGGCCAGGGTCAGCCCCAGCATTTT	CASSIGGGQGQPQHF
TRBV2	NA	NA	TRBJ1-4	TGTGCCAGCAGTGATGGCAGGTTTAATGAAAAACTGTTTTTT	CASSDGRFNEKLFF
TRBV28	NA	NA	TRBJ2-7	TGTGCCAGCAGTTTATTCAGAGCCACGAACTCCTACGAGCAGTACTTC	CASSLFRATNSYEQYF
TRBV2	NA	TRBD1	TRBJ1-2	TGTGCCAGCACCCGGGACAGGAACTATGGCTACACCTTC	CASTRDRNYGYTF
TRBV7-2	once	NA	TRBJ1-3	TGTGCCAGCACTCAGACAGGAGGAAACACCATATATTTT	CASTQTGGNTIYF
TRBV12-5	NA	NA	TRBJ1-1	TGTGCTAGTACCTACGGCGCTAACACTGAAGCTTTCTTT	CASTYGANTEAFF
TRBV5-1	NA	NA	TRBJ2-2	TGCGCCGGTCGCCGGGACCCCTACACCGGGGAGCTGTTTTTT	CAGRRDPYTGELFF
TRBV5-1	NA	NA	TRBJ2-3	TGCGCCAGCAGCTTGGTTGGGGTGGGCACAGATACGCAGTATTTT	CASSLVGVGTDTQYF
TRBV6-1	few	NA	TRBJ1-1	TGTGCCAGCAGTGACGACAGGCGGAACACTGAAGCTTTCTTT	CASSDDRRNTEAFF
TRBV2	NA	TRBD1	TRBJ1-4	TGTGCCAGCAGCGGGGACAGTCGTGAAAAACTGTTTTTT	CASSGDSREKLFF
TRBV2	NA	TRBD1	TRBJ2-1	TGTGCCAGCAGCCAGACAGGGTACGTCGAGTTCTTC	CASSQTGYVEFF
TRBV7-9	NA	NA	TRBJ1-2	TGTGCCAGCAGCCTAATGACGGGCTACACCTTC	CASSLMTGYTF
TRBV15	NA	NA	TRBJ1-3	TGTGCCACCAGCAGAGGCGATGGAAACACCATATATTTT	CATSRGDGNTIYF